These 2 T cell receptor beta chains share one sample of origin, sequenced in a study of memory CD4+ T cells and cytomegalovirus serostatus. Libraries were prepared by immunoSEQ multiplex PCR; TCRdb keeps only in-frame clonotypes and omits some of them. The table records over 40,000 clones, around 80% of them present only once. The sort gate was single viable CD3+CD4+CD8-CD45RO+ cells for memory CD4+ T cells. Source material: memory CD4+ T cells from blood. The receptor set was obtained from an adult in good health and CMV-seronegative.

The V and J genes are TRBV7-2 and TRBJ2-3, with D perhaps matching TRBD2 (6 bases). The CDR3 contains 14 residues. The germline V and J ends were trimmed by 3 bases and 5 bases, with 12 bases remaining between them. Looked up from germline, CDR1 is SGHTA and CDR2 is FQGNSA. CDR3 DNA: TGTGCCAGCAGCTTGCGTGGGGGGATAGATACGCAGTATTTT. Translating gives CASSLRGGIDTQYF.

In its sample, this clone was seen once. The gene calls are TRBV9 and TRBJ1-2; 7 bases match TRBD1. Trimming at V came to 4 bases and at J to 4 bases, leaving 13 bases not matched to a gene. Germline CDR1 is SGDLS and CDR2 is YYNGEE. The CDR3 is 16 residues long. The CDR3 DNA reads TGTGCCAGCAGCCTCCAAGGGGGCGGAGTGCTCTATGGCTACACCTTC. Protein: CASSLQGGGVLYGYTF.